The rows below give T cell receptor beta chains drawn from one sample of a study of T cells in Graves' hyperthyroidism and ophthalmopathy. A single record per CDR3 protein comes from TCRdb applying MiXCR to the multiplex PCR reads. The table lists roughly 500,000 distinct CDR3 sequences, around a quarter of them singletons. Sequenced material: blood. These receptors all stem from a woman aged 25 to 39 with Graves' ophthalmopathy. CDR3s include the opening cysteine and the closing phenylalanine or tryptophan. D genes are given only for firm matches. The size of a clone is reported for some rows only, either as once, few or many, or as a class for expanded clones.

abundance,j_gene,len,d_gene,v_gene,CDR3nt,CDR3aa
many,TRBJ1-5,14,-,TRBV20-1,TGCAGTGCGAGACGGGGGGATGGCAATCAGCCCCAGCATTTT,CSARRGDGNQPQHF
-,TRBJ1-5,13,-,TRBV11-2,TGTGCCAGCAGCTTTGGGGGGCGAGGGCCCCAGCATTTT,CASSFGGRGPQHF
many,TRBJ1-5,11,-,TRBV28,TGTGCCAGCGGTAGCAATCAGCCCCAGCATTTT,CASGSNQPQHF
once,TRBJ2-5,16,TRBD2,TRBV7-8,TGTGCCAGCAGCTTAGCGTTGCGGGAGAGGAAAGAGACCCAGTACTTC,CASSLALRERKETQYF
-,TRBJ1-5,14,-,TRBV6-2/TRBV6-3,TGTGCCAGCAGTTACAGGGGCCCGCGTCAGCCCCAGCATTTT,CASSYRGPRQPQHF
few,TRBJ1-5,16,TRBD1,TRBV27,TGTGCCAGCAGTTCATCTGGACAGGGGAGCAATCAGCCCCAGCATTTT,CASSSSGQGSNQPQHF
many,TRBJ1-2,12,-,TRBV9,TGTGCCAGCAGCGTAGAAGGAACCGGCTACACCTTC,CASSVEGTGYTF
-,TRBJ2-5,13,-,TRBV15,TGTGCCACCAGCAGGGGGGGTGCTGAGACCCAGTACTTC,CATSRGGAETQYF
few,TRBJ1-1,14,-,TRBV7-9,TGTGCCAGCAGCTCAATTCAGGGCACAGGGGAAGCTTTCTTT,CASSSIQGTGEAFF
-,TRBJ1-3,14,-,TRBV6-1,TGTGCCAGCACTGCGACGGGACCTGGAAACACCATATATTTT,CASTATGPGNTIYF
-,TRBJ2-2,15,TRBD1,TRBV19,TGTGCCAGTGTAGACAGGGGCATAAACACCGGGGAGCTGTTTTTT,CASVDRGINTGELFF
few,TRBJ2-7,15,TRBD2,TRBV20-1,TGCAGTGCTAGATCGCCATCTAGCGGTCCCTACGAGCAGTACTTC,CSARSPSSGPYEQYF
many,TRBJ1-1,12,-,TRBV20-1,TGCAGTGCCGTGGAAGGGGGCACTGAAGCTTTCTTT,CSAVEGGTEAFF
-,TRBJ1-5,17,-,TRBV28,TGTGCCAGCACCCCATCCGGGGGCGGTCATAGCAATCAGCCCCAGCATTTT,CASTPSGGGHSNQPQHF
-,TRBJ2-7,13,-,TRBV27,TGTGCCAGCAGTCAGCGACCGACCTACGAGCAGTACTTC,CASSQRPTYEQYF
once,TRBJ1-1,13,-,TRBV7-2,TGTGCCAGCAGCTTAAGGCCAGAGGGGACAGCTTTCTTT,CASSLRPEGTAFF
many,TRBJ1-3,17,TRBD1,TRBV12-3/TRBV12-4,TGTGCCAGCAGTGCTCCGGGACAGCACTTCTCTGGAAACACCATATATTTT,CASSAPGQHFSGNTIYF
many,TRBJ2-2,15,-,TRBV6-2/TRBV6-3,TGTGCCAGCAGTTATACCAAACCGAACACCGGGGAGCTGTTTTTT,CASSYTKPNTGELFF
-,TRBJ1-5,16,TRBD1,TRBV24-1,TGTGCCACCAGTGACCGCGATACAGGGGTCAACCAGCCCCAGCATTTT,CATSDRDTGVNQPQHF
-,TRBJ2-5,12,TRBD2,TRBV29-1,TGCAGCGGAGCGGGGGGGCAAGAGACCCAGTACTTC,CSGAGGQETQYF
many,TRBJ1-5,14,TRBD1,TRBV2,TGTGCCAGCCGACATGACAGGGGGCATCAGCCCCAGCATTTT,CASRHDRGHQPQHF
few,TRBJ2-3,17,-,TRBV4-1,TGCGCCAGCAGCCAAGGCCCTCGACGGGGGAATAGAGATACGCAGTATTTT,CASSQGPRRGNRDTQYF
-,TRBJ1-5,16,-,TRBV12-3/TRBV12-4,TGTGCCAGCAGCTCCAGGGTCAGGGATATCAATCCGTCCCAGCATTTT,CASSSRVRDINPSQHF
few,TRBJ2-6,15,-,TRBV6-1,TGTGCCGGCAGTGTTGGCCAGTCTGGGGCCAACGTCCTGACTTTC,CAGSVGQSGANVLTF
few,TRBJ1-1,13,-,TRBV12-3/TRBV12-4,TGTGCCAGCAGTTTGGGGCAAGTACTTGAAGCTTTCTTT,CASSLGQVLEAFF
many,TRBJ2-7,16,TRBD1,TRBV11-2,TGTGCCAGCAGCCCTTACAGGGGAAAGATCTCCTACGAGCAGTACTTC,CASSPYRGKISYEQYF
many,TRBJ2-6,15,TRBD1,TRBV30,TGTGCCCGGGACGACAGGGCCTCTGGGGCCAACGTCCTGACTTTC,CARDDRASGANVLTF
-,TRBJ1-5,14,TRBD1,TRBV7-9,TGTGCCAGCAGCTCTGGACAGGGCTTTCAGCCCCAGCATTTT,CASSSGQGFQPQHF
-,TRBJ1-1,14,-,TRBV9,TGTGCCAGCAGCGTAGTTGGGGGCGCGGGTGAAGCTTTCTTT,CASSVVGGAGEAFF
-,TRBJ1-2,14,-,TRBV6-1,TGTGCCAGCAGAACCCGGGACACCCCGTATGGCTACACCTTC,CASRTRDTPYGYTF
many,TRBJ1-1,14,-,TRBV2,TGTGCCACCGACCAGGTGTATGGGGGCACTGAAGCTTTCTTT,CATDQVYGGTEAFF
many,TRBJ1-1,15,TRBD1,TRBV29-1,TGCAGCGTTGAAGACGGACAGGGTACGAACACTGAAGCTTTCTTT,CSVEDGQGTNTEAFF
many,TRBJ1-5,13,-,TRBV30,TGTGCCTGGAGTGGAGGGATAGTTCAGCCCCAGCATTTT,CAWSGGIVQPQHF
many,TRBJ2-7,14,-,TRBV6-1,TGTGCCAGCAGTGAACTTCGGATTTTGTACGAGCAGTACTTC,CASSELRILYEQYF
many,TRBJ2-7,11,-,TRBV6-2/TRBV6-3,TGTGCCAGCGGGTTAGCCTACGAGCAGTACTTC,CASGLAYEQYF
-,TRBJ1-2,13,TRBD1,TRBV6-2/TRBV6-3,TGTGCCAGCAGATCCCAGACAGGGTTGGGCTACACCTTC,CASRSQTGLGYTF
many,TRBJ1-1,13,-,TRBV7-9,TGTGCCAGCAGCGCTCTCTCGAACACTGAAGCTTTCTTT,CASSALSNTEAFF
many,TRBJ1-1,11,-,TRBV11-2,TGTGCCAGCAGCTACGAAACTCGGGCTTTCTTT,CASSYETRAFF
-,TRBJ2-7,14,-,TRBV20-1,TGCAGTGCTAGACAGGACCGGAGACCCTACGAGCAGTACTTC,CSARQDRRPYEQYF
-,TRBJ2-7,15,TRBD2,TRBV6-1,TGTGCCAGCAGCCGAACCGATAGCGGGAATCGGGAGCAGTACTTC,CASSRTDSGNREQYF
-,TRBJ1-1,13,-,TRBV20-1,TGCAGTGCTAGACTAGACGGTAACACTGAAGCTTTCTTT,CSARLDGNTEAFF
many,TRBJ2-6,15,-,TRBV2,TGTGCCAGCACCAGCACCAACTCTGGGGCCAACGTCCTGACTTTC,CASTSTNSGANVLTF
many,TRBJ1-5,14,-,TRBV27,TGTGCCAGCAGTTTTGGCCAGAGCAATCAGCCCCAGCATTTT,CASSFGQSNQPQHF